This T cell receptor beta chain was captured in a study of cytomegalovirus exposure and HLA in healthy donors. Points from the study as a whole: Analysis was carried out at a later point, and it linked a missense DCLRE1C variant to TCR beta V- and J-gene trimming. In a later analysis, across HLA loci, associated TCR counts were highest for DRB1, lowest for HLA-C. Segments of the TCR beta V type were, in most cases, productive about 87% or about 30% of the time in an earlier analysis. The study found most TCR sequences rare, yet found some public TCRs in many donors.

Turning to this clone: Its antigen remains unidentified.

Primers: 60 Vbeta forward and 13 Jbeta reverse. Here immunoSEQ multiplex PCR was the method, and the copy in TCRdb shows in-frame clones only, minus some. The profile shows tens of thousands of clones, just under 85% of them singletons. Sample: PBMCs. The clonotype was recovered from a man in his forties in good health and CMV-seronegative.

In DNA form, the CDR3 reads TGTGCCAGTAGTAAGGGGACTTCAACCTACGAGCAGTACTTC. Amino acid sequence: CASSKGTSTYEQYF. J is TRBJ2-7 and V is TRBV19, with D maybe TRBD2 (6 bases). The CDR3 consists of 14 residues. Trimming took 4 bases from V and 2 from J, leaving 12 bases between them. Looked up from germline, CDR1 is LNHDA and CDR2 is SQIVND (reference sequence).